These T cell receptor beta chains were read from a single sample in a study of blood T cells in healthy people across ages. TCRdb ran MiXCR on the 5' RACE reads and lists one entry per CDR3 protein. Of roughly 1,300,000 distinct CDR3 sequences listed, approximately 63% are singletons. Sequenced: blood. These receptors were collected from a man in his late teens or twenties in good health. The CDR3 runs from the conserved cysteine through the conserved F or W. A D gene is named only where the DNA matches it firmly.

CASSVNSLNEQFF TRBV9 .
CASSLDLGRSGYTF TRBV5-1 .
CATSDTLGQGATGLTEAFF TRBV24-1 TRBD1
CSASPGGGTQYF TRBV20-1 TRBD1
CASSPGREDTQYF TRBV7-2 .
CASSFQGPTNEKLFF TRBV27 .
CASSQILGDSRKLFF TRBV4-2 .
CSARPPPGQGVIEQYF TRBV20-1 TRBD1
CASSQDLVGQLPGGTEAFF TRBV4-1 .
CASSPKRQTGQETQYF TRBV7-9 TRBD1
CSVALSGSGEQYF TRBV29-1 TRBD2
CASSTPWAERGEQYF TRBV4-1 .
CSAQQGWRERPYEQYF TRBV20-1 .
CSARGAGSNYEQYF TRBV20-1 .
CSAMMTGGNQPQHF TRBV29-1 TRBD1
CASSLSSGRNIQYF TRBV27 TRBD2
CASTPEEEQFF TRBV2 .
CASSQRSRREGEKLFF TRBV4-2 .
CASSVVSGGYTDTQYF TRBV9 TRBD2
CSAPGLGTENQETQYF TRBV20-1 .
CASSYTRRTGVGYTF TRBV6-2/TRBV6-3 TRBD1
CASSADSTSPYEQYF TRBV6-5 .
CASSPGVDRDGYTF TRBV6-5 .
CATSESFGEQFF TRBV24-1 .
CASSFRDELDTQYF TRBV12-3/TRBV12-4 .
CASSQAIRDPDHLYGYTF TRBV4-1 .
CASSSLNYGYTF TRBV3-1 .
CASRDTSVYYNEQFF TRBV7-2 TRBD2
CASSPHQGFRGTEAFF TRBV27 .
CASSPRWIDEQFF TRBV7-9 .
CSATGLPGTPLHF TRBV20-1 .
CASSVGGGRDTQYF TRBV9 .
CASSLWAERVNTEAFF TRBV28 .
CASSKKGTSGFSYEQYF TRBV21-1 .
CASSRDRDFYNEQFF TRBV5-1 TRBD1
CASGSTGEHYGYTF TRBV12-3/TRBV12-4 .
CASSMGEDQPQHF TRBV6-5 .
CSATGLTDTQYF TRBV20-1 .
CASSSGQGNLHQPQHF TRBV7-9 TRBD1
CASRDSPYGYTF TRBV2 .
CASRGDYNYEQYF TRBV5-1 TRBD2
CATSPAPLSSYEQYF TRBV15 .
CSVGAGQGISGANVLTF TRBV29-1 TRBD1
CASRTTQGNGYTF TRBV27 .
CASSPRDRQNTEAFF TRBV28 TRBD1
CASSPVGEGNQPQHF TRBV5-1 .
CASSQHKSTDTQYF TRBV7-2 .
CASSTTFGGGNQPQHF TRBV21-1 .
CASSFPRDKTGTEAYNEQFF TRBV7-2 TRBD1
CSARGRRAFF TRBV20-1 .
CASTSGGGGNEQYF TRBV12-3/TRBV12-4 TRBD2
CASSFGTSGGAQYF TRBV5-1 TRBD2
CASSQEGPTANPEAFF TRBV4-1 .
CASSQRDGRGADTQYF TRBV3-1 .
CASSFKQGDLNTGELFF TRBV5-1 TRBD1
CASNPGPTGRTEAFF TRBV12-3/TRBV12-4 .
CASTPPHRADTQYF TRBV27 .
CASSFRGGREYEQYF TRBV27 TRBD2
CASTFSGNTIYF TRBV12-3/TRBV12-4 .
CASSQEASGITDTQYF TRBV4-2 TRBD2